This T cell receptor beta chain came from a study of T cell repertoires in cytomegalovirus infection. Study-level points and caveats: Individuals carrying CMV plus the relevant HLA were identified by cumulative frequency of public TCR beta families.

TCRdb used MiXCR to reprocess the reads, holding one entry per CDR3 protein. The table has 500,000 to 600,000 distinct CDR3 sequences, approximately 15% seen once; the top ten hold roughly a quarter. This clonotype occurred a few times. What it binds is not known. The CDR3 covers 15 residues. Germline CDR1 reads LNHDA; CDR2 reads SQIVND (reference sequence). Trimming left V 4 bases short and J 1 base short, with 13 bases between. This clonotype originated in a human donor in good health (CMV status not recorded). Some clones in this sample may be carry-over from other donors' samples. V and J are TRBV19 and TRBJ1-1; a weak D match, TRBD1 (6 bases). Material: CD8+ T cells from PBMCs. CDR3 sequence reads: CASSTPRGPNTEAFF. In DNA, the CDR3 is TGTGCCAGTAGTACCCCCCGGGGGCCGAACACTGAAGCTTTCTTT.